The next 3 T cell receptor beta chains were all read from a single sample in a study of blood T cells in healthy people across ages. Together with a sample-barcoded 5' primer, a J-beta primer mix was included in a second PCR lasting roughly 6 to 12 cycles. Using its own MiXCR run on the 5' RACE reads, TCRdb lists one record per CDR3 protein. The sample lists more than 700,000 distinct CDR3 sequences; 50% to 65% were seen once. The sample taken for sequencing was blood. The receptors come from a man aged 80 or over in good health.

The chain combines TRBV5-1 with TRBJ2-1; 7 bases agree with TRBD2. Trimming took 1 base from V and 5 from J; bases not matched to a gene: 6. The CDR3 loop spans 15 amino acids. Germline-derived CDR1 and CDR2 are SGHRS and YFSETQ. CDR3 amino acids: CASSLMASGDNEQFF. The CDR3 DNA reads TGCGCCAGCAGCTTGATGGCTAGCGGCGACAATGAGCAGTTCTTC. Looking up the rest from reference TRBV5-1 and TRBJ2-1 gives the full variable domain: KAGVTQTPRYLIKTRGQQVTLSCSPISGHRSVSWYQQTPGQGLQFLFEYFSETQRNKGNFPGRFSGRQFSNSRSEMNVSTLELGDSALYLCASSLMASGDNEQFFGPGTRLTVL.

The chain carries TRBV2 and TRBJ2-5; possible D gene TRBD1, 8 bases. The CDR3 sequence is 15 residues long. V lost 7 bases and J lost 5, with 20 bases in between. CDR1 is SNHLY, CDR2 FYNNEI, per germline. CDR3 protein: CASTLGQGGPETQYF. The CDR3 region has the DNA TGTGCCAGCACCCTTGGACAGGGAGGGCCCGAGACCCAGTACTTC.

This sequence joins TRBV7-2 and TRBJ2-7; the match to TRBD2 covers 10 bases. Germline lookup yields CDR1 SGHTA and CDR2 FQGNSA. V gave up 0 bases and J gave up 7 bases; unmatched junction bases: 6. This CDR3 is 15 amino acids long. The CDR3 sequence: CASSLALAGVGEQYF. CDR3 DNA: TGTGCCAGCAGCTTAGCTCTAGCGGGAGTCGGTGAGCAGTACTTC.